Listed here is a single T cell receptor beta chain. This receptor's antigen is unknown. No clone much larger than this one lies a single base away; base qualities are absent. Using the deep immunoSEQ assay, TCR CDR3 regions were amplified from genomic DNA by multiplex PCR. Extracted genomic DNA from each cell subset was spread evenly across all wells of several immunoSEQ 96-well plates, with each plate serving as a replicate. For sorted subsets, each replicate PCR was loaded with 200 ng genomic DNA, equivalent to 32,000 or so T cell genomes. Purified libraries were measured with a Qubit 3.0 fluorometer, size-checked on a Bioanalyzer 2100, and measured again with the KAPA Library Quantification kit. Each immunoSEQ 96-well plate was sequenced on its own single-read 150-cycle Illumina NextSeq 550 flow cell. Per the source publication's procedure: The immunoSEQ output contained only junctional sequences without quality scores, so filtering could not match that applied to full-length reads. To assign V/J genes and CDR3, sequences were annotated against IMGT germline references using PyIR, a Python wrapper for IgBLAST v1.9. Any read was removed if the V/J assignment was weak (E-value above 1e-6), the CDR3 was missing, or the read contained stop codons, out-of-frame junctions, or ambiguous translated residues. V3J clonotypes were defined as sequences sharing an identical inferred V gene, J gene, and CDR3 amino acid sequence. The percentage overlap between two repertoires was calculated by dividing the number of shared unique clonotypes by the size of the smaller repertoire. Repertoire richness was assessed with RTK rarefaction, the Chao1 estimator, and Recon v2.1 estimates of unobserved clonotypes. For all TCRbeta clonotypes obtained by the gDNA method from several donors, generation probabilities were computed with OLGA. This is the immuneACCESS table as TCRdb keeps it, with only in-frame sequences that have V and J called. A part of the clones is gone; compared with another copy, unresolved V genes explain less than half, and the rest is unexplained. From that table come the V and J calls and clone size; the DNA was used to work out D and trimming. Present in this sample are nearly 2 million clones, approximately 95% of which were seen just once. Of the sample, approximately 1.2% falls within the top ten clones.

V trim: 1 base; J trim: 6 bases; unmatched bases: 6. CDR1 and CDR2, looked up from the germline V gene, are MGHRA and YSYEKL. The CDR3 goes from the cysteine to the phenylalanine over 15 residues. This entry keeps only the CDR3 DNA: 45 bases, framed from base 1. This sample was included in a study of shared clonotypes between healthy human individuals (dated by TCRdb to 2020 to 2021). With regard to the full study: The cohort included a few men and two women between 18 and 49 years of age. For each donor, three plates each were used for CD4 naive and CD4 memory, two plates were used for CD8 naive, and one plate was used for CD8 memory. To estimate repertoire size and how much clonotype sharing occurs between individuals, the study deeply sequenced the blood TCR repertoires of 5 or 6 healthy adults. To increase sequencing depth and limit assay-specific biases, TCR repertoire library preparation and sequencing were carried out by different laboratories using diverse techniques. Between about 0.94 and 8.9 billion PBMCs per donor were obtained by leukapheresis.

CD8 naive samples were obtained by positive selection for CCR7 among CD45RO-negative cells, yielding a CD45RA+CCR7+ population from which TemRA cells were excluded. Healthy HIV-negative adults with no recently reported acute infections or vaccinations were included as donors. Every donor was a Caucasian adult living in Nashville, Tennessee, USA. Blood was collected by leukapheresis, and PBMCs were isolated by Ficoll-Histopaque density gradient centrifugation and then cryopreserved in liquid nitrogen vapor phase. Purity and quantity of every magnetically sorted T cell population were checked by analytical flow cytometry. From each sorted fraction, genomic DNA was isolated and quantified by UV absorbance on a Nanodrop 2000c. The investigation overall reported the following: Pairwise subsampling led to the expectation that sequencing depth would affect the degree of clonotype sharing among donors. Sampling was restricted to blood, and TCR repertoires in tissue are likely to differ from TCR repertoires in blood. Sharing across a handful of donors was observed for about 5% of naive CD4, around 3.5% of naive CD8, 2.3% of memory CD4, and roughly 0.4% of memory CD8 clonotypes. Compared with non-shared clonotypes, clonotypes shared by all four sorted-subset donors had higher generation probabilities. Rarefaction of sorted-subset datasets indicated incomplete sequencing despite the large sequencing depth. The genetic and exposure-history diversity represented was limited by the small number of donors. Naive subsets generally had larger estimated clonotype richness than memory subsets.

This clonotype was obtained from a man younger than 35 in good health. Sequenced: naive CD8+ T cells sorted from blood. Reading the label with the study, this specimen's cell subset or site is: CD45RA+CCR7+. The rearrangement joined TRBV4-1 to TRBJ1-2; 9 bases in the junction line up with TRBD1. The DNA sequence is given as TGCGCCAGCAGCCAAGGGACAGGGGTGTTCGATGGCTACACCTTC. Its coded protein is CASSQGTGVFDGYTF.